What follows is one T cell receptor (beta chain) and its context. Participants' reported clinical history set cohort assignment. This sample was included in a study of blood T cell repertoires in COVID-19. Data came from immunoSEQ multiplex PCR; TCRdb stores just in-frame clones and leaves some out. The sample holds a few hundred thousand clones, 80% to 90% seen once. Deletions cut 2 bases from V and 1 base from J, with 14 bases between. Germline V gene data show CDR1 as SGHKS and CDR2 as YYEKEE (reference sequence). The CDR3 extends over 16 amino acids. The J gene is TRBJ2-3, the V gene TRBV5-5; a possible D gene is TRBD1 (6 bases). The source of this sequence is a man between 25 and 39 years old who had recovered from COVID-19. The sample was PBMCs or T cells enriched from blood (not recorded which). CDR3 coding DNA: TGTGCCAGCAGCTTAATCCGGACAGATCGCACAGATACGCAGTATTTT. It is translated as CASSLIRTDRTDTQYF.